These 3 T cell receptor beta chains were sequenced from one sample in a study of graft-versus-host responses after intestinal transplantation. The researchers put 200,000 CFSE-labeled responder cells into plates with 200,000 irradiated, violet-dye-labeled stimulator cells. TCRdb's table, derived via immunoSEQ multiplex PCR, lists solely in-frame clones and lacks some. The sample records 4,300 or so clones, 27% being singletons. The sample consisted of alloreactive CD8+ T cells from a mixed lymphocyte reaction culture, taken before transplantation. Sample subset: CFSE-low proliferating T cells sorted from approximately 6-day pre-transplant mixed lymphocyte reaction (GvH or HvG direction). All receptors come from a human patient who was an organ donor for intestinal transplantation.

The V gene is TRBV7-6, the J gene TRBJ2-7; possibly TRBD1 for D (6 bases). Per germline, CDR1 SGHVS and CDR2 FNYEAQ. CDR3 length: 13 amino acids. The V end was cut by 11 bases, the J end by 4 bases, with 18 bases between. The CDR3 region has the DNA TGTGCCCAGAGGGGGTTCACCCGGTACGAGCAGTACGTC. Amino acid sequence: CAQRGFTRYEQYV.

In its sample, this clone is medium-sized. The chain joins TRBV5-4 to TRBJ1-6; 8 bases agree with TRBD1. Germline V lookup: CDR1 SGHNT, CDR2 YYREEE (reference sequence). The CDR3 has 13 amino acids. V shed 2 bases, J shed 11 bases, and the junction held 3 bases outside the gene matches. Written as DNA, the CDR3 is TGTGCCAGCAGCTTTGGGACAGGAGCACCCCTCCACTTT. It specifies CASSFGTGAPLHF.

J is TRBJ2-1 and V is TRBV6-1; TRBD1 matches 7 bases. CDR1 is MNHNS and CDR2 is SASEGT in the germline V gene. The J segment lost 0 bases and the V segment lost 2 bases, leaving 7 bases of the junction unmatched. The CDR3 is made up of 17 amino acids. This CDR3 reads CASSEIVDRYSYNEQFF. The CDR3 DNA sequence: TGTGCCAGCAGTGAAATAGTGGACAGGTACTCCTACAATGAGCAGTTCTTC.